A selection of T cell receptor beta chains follows, all from one sample in a study of naive and memory T cell subsets. TCRdb re-analysed the UMI-ligation and nested PCR reads in MiXCR, keeping a single row per CDR3 protein. The sample yields around 160,000 distinct CDR3 sequences, 15% to 20% seen once. Sequencing was performed on naive CD4+ T cells from blood. The receptors stem from a human donor in good health. Each CDR3 is given with its conserved first and last residue. Each record gives: J gene, V gene, clone size, D gene, CDR3 protein, CDR3 DNA. D genes are given only for firm matches. For some rows the clone size is stated as once, few or many, or as a class when expanded; others skip it.

TRBJ2-3 | TRBV5-5 | many | NA | CASSLWSSQGDTQYF | TGTGCCAGCAGCTTGTGGTCCTCCCAGGGAGATACGCAGTATTTT
TRBJ2-7 | TRBV7-2 | NA | NA | CASTQRLQSSYEQYF | TGTGCCAGCACCCAAAGGCTACAGAGCTCCTACGAGCAGTACTTC
TRBJ1-5 | TRBV18 | NA | TRBD1 | CASSPGTGQPQHF | TGTGCCAGCTCACCCGGGACAGGCCAGCCCCAGCATTTT
TRBJ1-6 | TRBV27 | few | NA | CASSLWTENSPLHF | TGTGCCAGCAGTTTGTGGACGGAGAATTCACCCCTCCACTTT
TRBJ2-1 | TRBV12-3/TRBV12-4 | NA | NA | CASSNPGVNEQFF | TGTGCCAGCAGTAATCCAGGGGTGAATGAGCAGTTCTTC
TRBJ2-6 | TRBV30 | few | NA | CAQRVGPSGANVLTF | TGTGCCCAGAGGGTAGGGCCCTCTGGGGCCAACGTCCTGACTTTC
TRBJ1-3 | TRBV7-2 | NA | TRBD1 | CASSSMRTGRNTIYF | TGTGCCAGCAGCTCGATGAGGACAGGGCGAAACACCATATATTTT
TRBJ1-4 | TRBV19 | NA | TRBD1 | CASLRQGDEKLFF | TGTGCCAGCTTAAGACAGGGAGACGAAAAACTGTTTTTT
TRBJ2-1 | TRBV11-2 | NA | TRBD2 | CASRSRSASGWGYNEQFF | TGTGCCAGCAGATCCAGGTCGGCTAGCGGGTGGGGTTACAATGAGCAGTTCTTC
TRBJ2-4 | TRBV10-3 | NA | NA | CAISAGLRNIQYF | TGTGCCATCAGTGCGGGGCTCCGGAACATTCAGTACTTC
TRBJ2-7 | TRBV12-3/TRBV12-4 | NA | NA | CASSLSKSYEQYF | TGTGCCAGCAGTTTGTCCAAGTCCTACGAGCAGTACTTC
TRBJ2-3 | TRBV4-1 | NA | NA | CASSQPKDTQYF | TGCGCCAGCAGCCAACCGAAGGATACGCAGTATTTT
TRBJ2-2 | TRBV12-3/TRBV12-4 | few | TRBD2 | CASSLGLADVGELFF | TGTGCCAGCAGTTTGGGACTAGCTGATGTCGGGGAGCTGTTTTTT
TRBJ2-3 | TRBV6-5 | NA | TRBD2 | CASSYSSTGGGTDTQYF | TGTGCCAGCAGTTACTCGTCAACGGGAGGCGGCACAGATACGCAGTATTTT
TRBJ1-5 | TRBV19 | NA | NA | CASDVDSTSNQPQHF | TGTGCCAGTGATGTGGACAGTACCAGCAATCAGCCCCAGCATTTT
TRBJ1-4 | TRBV11-1 | NA | TRBD1 | CASSGTGGGFGEKLFF | TGTGCCAGCAGCGGGACAGGGGGCGGGTTCGGTGAAAAACTGTTTTTT
TRBJ2-2 | TRBV3-1 | NA | TRBD1 | CASSQHRGQVTGELFF | TGTGCCAGCAGCCAACACAGGGGGCAGGTCACCGGGGAGCTGTTTTTT
TRBJ2-2 | TRBV14 | NA | NA | CASSLPSGELFF | TGTGCCAGCAGCCTACCATCCGGGGAGCTGTTTTTT
TRBJ2-2 | TRBV19 | few | TRBD1 | CARHRGQGQGTGELFF | TGTGCCAGACACCGCGGCCAGGGACAGGGTACCGGGGAGCTGTTTTTT
TRBJ2-1 | TRBV18 | few | TRBD2 | CASSPLGLAGAHNEQFF | TGTGCCAGCTCACCACTGGGTCTAGCGGGAGCCCACAATGAGCAGTTCTTC
TRBJ2-7 | TRBV4-1 | few | TRBD2 | CASSLDRSSGSRAYEQYF | TGCGCCAGCAGCCTCGATCGTTCTAGCGGGAGTCGCGCCTACGAGCAGTACTTC
TRBJ2-7 | TRBV12-3/TRBV12-4 | NA | NA | CASSLQIADEQYF | TGTGCCAGCAGTTTACAAATAGCAGACGAGCAGTACTTC
TRBJ2-6 | TRBV7-9 | many | TRBD2 | CASSLRRSGRASGANVLTF | TGTGCCAGCAGCTTACGTAGGAGCGGGAGGGCCAGTGGGGCCAACGTCCTGACTTTC
TRBJ2-2 | TRBV6-5 | NA | NA | CASRPPPADPNTGELFF | TGTGCCAGCAGACCACCCCCAGCGGATCCGAACACCGGGGAGCTGTTTTTT
TRBJ2-7 | TRBV4-2 | NA | TRBD2 | CASSQASGATYEQYF | TGTGCCAGCAGCCAGGCTAGCGGGGCGACCTACGAGCAGTACTTC
TRBJ2-1 | TRBV12-3/TRBV12-4 | NA | NA | CASIIGDSSYNEQFF | TGTGCCAGCATCATCGGGGATAGCTCCTACAATGAGCAGTTCTTC